These 13 T cell receptor beta chains were sequenced from one sample in a study of a mutant IDH1 vaccine in newly diagnosed glioma. Sequencing was performed with immunoSEQ multiplex PCR; in TCRdb, only in-frame clones are kept and a portion is missing. The repertoire holds roughly 40,000 clones, with about 91% as singletons. Their recognized antigens are unknown. Sample time point: week 23, last vaccination. With topical imiquimod, each dose of the vaccine consisted of 300 ug of mutant IDH1 20-mer peptide. Sequencing used PBMCs, obtained from a glioma patient whose treatment included an IDH1 peptide vaccine. Receptor source: a middle-aged man with glioma.

This sequence joins TRBV4-3 and TRBJ2-7; D unresolved. This CDR3 is built from 13 residues. CDR1 is LGHNA and CDR2 is YSLEER in the germline V gene. Trimming pared 0 bases from V and 1 base from J, leaving 4 bases between. DNA of the CDR3: TGCGCCAGCAGCCAAGACCTATCCTACGAGCAGTACTTC. Protein sequence: CASSQDLSYEQYF.

V is TRBV7-3 and J is TRBJ2-1; 8 bases align to TRBD2. This CDR3 comprises 14 residues. V dropped 2 bases and J dropped 8; count of bases not matched to a gene: 5. Germline V gives CDR1 SGHTA, CDR2 FQGTGA. The CDR3 protein is CASSLERGPHEQFF. The CDR3 nucleotides are TGTGCCAGCAGCTTAGAGCGGGGGCCGCATGAGCAGTTCTTC.

The rearrangement links TRBV6-5 to TRBJ2-7, with a tentative D call TRBD2 (6 bases). The CDR3 is 13 amino acids. Germline-derived CDR1 and CDR2 are MNHEY and SVGAGI. V shed 2 bases and J shed 11 bases, with 16 bases lying between them. The CDR3, as DNA: TGTGCCAGCAGTTACACCGGGGGAAGTGGAAAGTACTTC. It yields the protein CASSYTGGSGKYF.

For the CDR3, the DNA is TGTGCCAGCAGCTTAATGGGACTCGAGGGGAATTCACCCCTCCACTTT. Its translation: CASSLMGLEGNSPLHF. The chain is built from TRBV13 and TRBJ1-6; possible D gene TRBD1, 5 bases. The CDR3 totals 16 residues. V lost 2 bases and J 7 bases, leaving 15 bases between the germline ends. The germline CDR1 and CDR2 sequences are PRHDT and FYEKMQ (reference sequence).

The J gene is TRBJ2-3, the V gene TRBV5-4, with 7 nucleotides matching TRBD1. Germline lookup yields CDR1 SGHNT and CDR2 YYREEE (reference sequence). The CDR3 consists of 14 residues. Unmatched junction bases numbered 2, after V lost 2 bases and J lost 2 bases. CDR3 amino acids: CASSLDRATDTQYF. As DNA, the CDR3 is TGTGCCAGCAGCTTAGACAGGGCCACAGATACGCAGTATTTT.

The V and J genes are TRBV5-1 and TRBJ2-7; 10 nucleotides agree with TRBD2. This CDR3 is 15 amino acids long. Germline V lookup: CDR1 SGHRS, CDR2 YFSETQ. V trimming: 6 bases; J trimming: 7 bases; junction bases outside the gene matches: 13. CDR3 sequence reads: CASNAQAGGLREQYF. The CDR3 nucleotides are TGCGCCAGCAACGCGCAAGCGGGAGGGCTGCGGGAGCAGTACTTC.

This chain links TRBV5-1 with TRBJ1-2; no firm D call. This CDR3 has 14 residues. Trimming shortened V by 1 base and J by 4 bases, and 11 bases separated the two germline ends. The germline V gene has CDR1 SGHRS and CDR2 YFSETQ. CDR3 amino acids: CASSLIPGSYGYTF. DNA for the CDR3: TGCGCCAGCAGCTTGATTCCCGGTAGCTATGGCTACACCTTC.

The chain employs TRBV4-2 and TRBJ1-4; 7 positions match TRBD1. Unmatched junction bases numbered 9, after V lost 2 bases and J lost 6 bases. This CDR3 spans 16 amino acids. CDR1 LGHNA and CDR2 YNFKEQ come from the germline V gene. CDR3 sequence (DNA): TGTGCCAGCAGCCAACTAGGACAGGTTTTGGATGAAAAACTGTTTTTT. This codes for CASSQLGQVLDEKLFF.

This clone was seen once. The chain recombines TRBV27 with TRBJ2-2; D is unclear. V gave up 3 bases and J gave up 1 base, with 6 bases separating them. The CDR3 loop spans 14 amino acids. Looked up from germline, CDR1 is MNHEY and CDR2 is SMNVEV (reference sequence). This chain's CDR3 is CASSFRQNTGELFF. Written as DNA, the CDR3 is TGTGCCAGCAGTTTTAGGCAGAACACCGGGGAGCTGTTTTTT.

This chain's CDR3 is CASSNTDTQYF. The CDR3 region has the DNA TGTGCCAGCAGTAACACAGATACGCAGTATTTT. V usage is TRBV6-6 and J usage is TRBJ2-3; D is uncertain. V lost 5 bases and J lost 2, with 2 bases in between. Germline CDR1 is MNHNY and CDR2 is SVGAGI (reference sequence). The CDR3 covers 11 residues.

This sequence joins TRBV7-2 and TRBJ1-2; D is undetermined. This CDR3 has 13 residues. V was shortened by 6 bases and J by 8 bases, with 16 bases between the two germline ends. From germline, CDR1 is SGHTA and CDR2 FQGNSA. The CDR3: CASSPGQSGGYTF. DNA of the CDR3: TGTGCCAGCAGTCCCGGCCAGTCGGGAGGCTACACCTTC.

The chain employs TRBV4-1 and TRBJ2-3; D is ambiguous. CDR3 length: 13 residues. The V end lost 1 base, the J end lost 3 bases, and 5 bases lay between the germline ends. The germline gives CDR1 MGHRA, CDR2 YSYEKL. In DNA, the CDR3 is TGCGCCAGCAGCCAAGCACTGACAGATACGCAGTATTTT. Protein sequence: CASSQALTDTQYF.

This clone was seen more than once but under ten times. The chain joins TRBV19 to TRBJ1-5; no reliable D call. This CDR3 spans 16 amino acids. V lost 1 base and J lost 3, with 13 bases in between. Germline values: CDR1 LNHDA, CDR2 SQIVND (reference sequence). The CDR3 sequence: CASSIVNLGFNQPQHF. As DNA, the CDR3 is TGTGCCAGTAGTATAGTTAACCTAGGATTCAATCAGCCCCAGCATTTT.